What follows are 24 T cell receptor beta chains derived from one specimen sequenced in a study of graft-versus-host responses after intestinal transplantation. No antigens are known for them. The assay was immunoSEQ multiplex PCR, and TCRdb's table has in-frame clones only and misses some. The data show some 120,000 clones, with around 90% seen just once and over 0.15% held by the top ten. Sequencing used unstimulated CD4+ T cells sorted from spleen or lymph node cells, obtained before intestinal transplant. These receptor sequences come from a human donor who received an intestinal transplant.

The gene calls are TRBV7-6 and TRBJ2-7; 10 positions match TRBD2. CDR1 and CDR2 from the germline V gene are SGHVS and FNYEAQ. Germline trimming cut 2 bases from V and 0 bases from J; bases unmatched to any gene: 4. This CDR3 spans 16 amino acids. The CDR3 sequence: CASSLRSGGASYEQYF. The CDR3 DNA reads as TGTGCCAGCAGCTTAAGGAGCGGGGGGGCCTCCTACGAGCAGTACTTC.

In regard to this clone: The junction departs from the called germline gene at one end, perhaps through a read error. This rearrangement joins TRBV5-1 to TRBJ1-2; D is undetermined. There are 13 residues in the CDR3. The V gene's germline CDR1 is SGHRS and CDR2 YFSETQ. In DNA, the CDR3 is TGCGCCAGCAGCCCTCTGGATAACAATGGCTACACCTTC. It translates to CASSPLDNNGYTF.

The rearrangement uses TRBV12-5 and TRBJ2-5, with a possible D match to TRBD2 (6 bases). CDR1 LGHNT and CDR2 FRNRAP come from the germline V gene. This CDR3 comprises 11 residues. Between the trimmed V and J ends, which lost 5 bases and 9 bases, there was a span of 10 bases. Here the CDR3 reads CASGPWGAQYF. The CDR3 DNA reads TGTGCTAGTGGTCCATGGGGGGCCCAGTACTTC.

This chain links TRBV6-5 with TRBJ1-1; the D is unclear. Trimming stripped 0 bases from V and 5 bases from J, with 16 bases between. Germline CDR1 reads MNHEY; CDR2 reads SVGAGI. The CDR3 has 16 residues. The CDR3 reads CASSYSAPRRGTEAFF. CDR3 coding DNA: TGTGCCAGCAGTTACTCGGCACCACGAAGAGGAACTGAAGCTTTCTTT.

The CDR3 region is CASSGGTLSSPLHF. DNA for the CDR3: TGTGCCAGCAGCGGGGGGACATTATCCTCACCCCTCCACTTT. The chain combines TRBV6-1 with TRBJ1-6, with D perhaps TRBD1 (6 bases). CDR1 MNHNS and CDR2 SASEGT come from the germline V gene. The ends were cut back, 6 bases at V and 10 bases at J, with 16 bases in the middle. The CDR3 is 14 residues long.

The chain uses TRBV6-1 and TRBJ1-1, with D maybe TRBD1 (5 bases). Looked up from germline, CDR1 is MNHNS and CDR2 is SASEGT. This CDR3 is built from 13 residues. V lost 5 bases, J lost 2 bases, and 9 bases lay in between. CDR3 DNA sequence: TGTGCCAGCAGTCAAACAGGAAACACTGAAGCTTTCTTT. This translates into CASSQTGNTEAFF.

This clone is a singleton in its sample. V gene TRBV6-1 combines with J gene TRBJ1-3; D gene ambiguous. The CDR3 has 13 amino acids. CDR1 and CDR2 (germline): MNHNS, SASEGT. This CDR3 is CAAQLEPGNTIYF. For the CDR3, the DNA is TGTGCGGCCCAATTGGAGCCAGGAAACACCATATATTTT.

This chain joins TRBV5-1 and TRBJ1-1, with 8 nucleotides matching TRBD1. Per the germline V gene, CDR1 is SGHRS and CDR2 is YFSETQ. The CDR3 is 16 amino acids. The V segment lost 4 bases and the J segment 5 bases; nucleotides outside the gene matches: 13. This CDR3 reads CASSGGQGGPWTEAFF. The CDR3 DNA reads TGCGCCAGCAGCGGCGGACAGGGAGGTCCCTGGACTGAAGCTTTCTTT.

The chain recombines TRBV4-1 with TRBJ1-4; TRBD1 matches at 7 bases. The CDR3 sequence is 15 residues long. Germline values: CDR1 MGHRA, CDR2 YSYEKL. Unmatched junction bases numbered 11, after V lost 5 bases and J lost 8 bases. The chain's CDR3 is CASSKTGRIGEKLFF. CDR3 nucleotide sequence: TGCGCCAGCAGCAAGACAGGGAGGATAGGGGAAAAACTGTTTTTT.

V usage is TRBV9 and J usage is TRBJ2-3; D tentatively reads TRBD1 or TRBD2 (6 bases each). Trimming left V 3 bases short and J 2 bases short, with 16 bases between. The CDR3 runs 16 residues. The germline CDR1 and CDR2 sequences are SGDLS and YYNGEE. Here the CDR3 reads CASSERGDRLTDTQYF. The CDR3 nucleotides read TGTGCCAGCAGCGAGAGGGGGGACCGCCTCACAGATACGCAGTATTTT.

The chain joins TRBV30 to TRBJ2-5, with TRBD2 identical over 7 bases. The V gene's germline CDR1 is GTSNPN and CDR2 SVGIG (reference sequence). CDR3 length equals 13 residues. After removal of 0 bases from V and 9 bases from J, the junction contained 7 bases not matched to a gene. In DNA form, the CDR3 reads TGTGCCTGGAGTGTACTGGGGCTAGCGGCCCAGTACTTC. Protein: CAWSVLGLAAQYF. Looking up the rest from reference TRBV30 and TRBJ2-5 gives the full variable domain: SQTIHQWPATLVQPVGSPLSLECTVEGTSNPNLYWYRQAAGRGLQLLFYSVGIGQISSEVPQNLSASRPQDRQFILSSKKLLLSDSGFYLCAWSVLGLAAQYFGPGTRLLVL.

The genes are TRBV10-3 and TRBJ1-5, with D perhaps TRBD1 (5 bases). There are 16 residues in the CDR3. V lost 0 bases and J 5 bases, leaving 14 bases between the germline ends. Per germline, CDR1 ENHRY and CDR2 SYGVKD. The CDR3 sequence is CAISESGTGWDQPQHF. The CDR3 DNA reads TGTGCCATCAGTGAGTCGGGGACGGGGTGGGATCAGCCCCAGCATTTT.

V usage is TRBV6-1 and J usage is TRBJ1-2, with a tentative D call TRBD1 (6 bases). Trimming pared 8 bases from V and 3 bases from J, leaving 16 bases between. There are 14 residues in the CDR3. CDR1 and CDR2 (germline): MNHNS, SASEGT. The CDR3 DNA reads as TGTGCCAGCGGAGGGCAGGGGCTAGACTATGGCTACACCTTC. This translates into CASGGQGLDYGYTF.

This rearrangement joins TRBV6-1 to TRBJ2-7; TRBD1 matches 8 bases. CDR1 MNHNS and CDR2 SASEGT come from the germline V gene. V dropped 6 bases and J dropped 6; count of bases not matched to a gene: 4. The CDR3 has 12 residues. CDR3 amino acids: CASRRTGSEQYF. As DNA, the CDR3 is TGTGCCAGCAGGCGGACAGGGAGCGAGCAGTACTTC.

This rearrangement joins TRBV6-1 to TRBJ1-1; possibly TRBD1 for D (5 bases). Trimming removed 11 bases at V and 6 bases at J, with 16 bases between. The germline gives CDR1 MNHNS, CDR2 SASEGT. The CDR3 totals 12 residues. The CDR3 loop reads CAAVPGRSEAFF. The CDR3 DNA reads as TGTGCCGCGGTCCCAGGGAGGTCTGAAGCTTTCTTT.

The gene calls are TRBV9 and TRBJ2-3, with 7 nucleotides matching TRBD2. Germline V CDR1 and CDR2: SGDLS, YYNGEE. J lost 0 bases, V lost 0 bases, and 1 base had no gene match. This CDR3 comprises 15 residues. The CDR3 here is CASSVGGRSTDTQYF. Here the CDR3 DNA reads TGTGCCAGCAGCGTAGGCGGGAGAAGCACAGATACGCAGTATTTT.

This sequence joins TRBV11-2 and TRBJ1-2; TRBD1 matches at 7 bases. The CDR3 has 16 residues. CDR1 is SGHAT, CDR2 FQNNGV, per germline. V lost 1 base and J lost 6; bases outside the gene matches: 11. CDR3 region: CASSLGATGIWDGYTF. CDR3 nucleotides: TGTGCCAGCAGCTTAGGCGCGACAGGGATTTGGGATGGCTACACCTTC. The full variable domain, completed using reference TRBV11-2 and TRBJ1-2, is EAGVAQSPRYKIIEKRQSVAFWCNPISGHATLYWYQQILGQGPKLLIQFQNNGVVDDSQLPKDRFSAERLKGVDSTLKIQPAKLEDSAVYLCASSLGATGIWDGYTFGSGTRLTVV.

This sequence joins TRBV5-1 and TRBJ2-2, with a possible D match to TRBD2 (5 bases). Germline values: CDR1 SGHRS, CDR2 YFSETQ. The CDR3 is made up of 15 amino acids. V was cut by 1 base and J by 7 bases, with 14 bases left in between. The CDR3 DNA sequence: TGCGCCAGCAGCTTGTATATGGGAGCGGTCGGGGAGCTGTTTTTT. Protein: CASSLYMGAVGELFF.

This chain uses TRBV27 with TRBJ2-7; D uncertain. Germline V gene sequence: CDR1 MNHEY, CDR2 SMNVEV (reference sequence). V was pared by 6 bases and J by 3 bases, with 18 bases between. The CDR3 covers 15 residues. The CDR3, as DNA: TGTGCCAGCAGGATCATATCACTCGGTCACTACGAGCAGTACTTC. This gives the protein CASRIISLGHYEQYF.

This clone has just one count. This chain joins TRBV7-2 and TRBJ1-2; 9 bases align to TRBD1. CDR1 SGHTA and CDR2 FQGNSA come from the germline V gene. J lost 2 bases, V lost 2 bases, and 6 bases had no gene match. The CDR3 has 16 amino acids. CDR3 residues: CASSLFSGTGNYGYTF. The DNA of the CDR3 is TGTGCCAGCAGCTTATTTAGCGGGACAGGGAACTATGGCTACACCTTC.

CDR3 region: CASSGGQGAQETQYF. CDR3 DNA sequence: TGTGCCAGCAGTGGGGGACAGGGGGCCCAAGAGACCCAGTACTTC. The chain recombines TRBV6-5 with TRBJ2-5; TRBD1 matches at 12 bases. This CDR3 contains 15 residues. Trimming took 5 bases from V and 1 from J; bases not matched to a gene: 2. CDR1 and CDR2 (germline): MNHEY, SVGAGI.

The chain recombines TRBV18 with TRBJ2-1; TRBD1 matches at 11 bases. The CDR3 has 18 residues. Germline trimming cut 0 bases from V and 4 bases from J; bases unmatched to any gene: 8. Germline V gene lookup returns CDR1 KGHSH and CDR2 LQKENI. CDR3 nucleotide sequence: TGTGCCAGCTCACCACCGAGGGGCCGGGACAGGGGGTACAATGAGCAGTTCTTC. It translates to CASSPPRGRDRGYNEQFF.

The genes are TRBV5-4 and TRBJ2-1; D might be TRBD2 (5 bases). Trimming removed 2 bases at V and 8 bases at J, with 11 bases between. The germline V gene has CDR1 SGHNT and CDR2 YYREEE (reference sequence). CDR3 length equals 13 residues. The CDR3 DNA follows: TGTGCCAGCAGCTTACCTAGCATTGATGAGCAGTTCTTC. Protein: CASSLPSIDEQFF.

The rearrangement joins TRBV5-4 to TRBJ1-6; D is undetermined. This CDR3 is built from 15 residues. Trimming shortened V by 0 bases and J by 0 bases, and 4 bases separated the two germline ends. Germline V gene sequence: CDR1 SGHNT, CDR2 YYREEE (reference sequence). As DNA, the CDR3 is TGTGCCAGCAGCTTGGATAGCTCCTATAATTCACCCCTCCACTTT. This sequence encodes CASSLDSSYNSPLHF.